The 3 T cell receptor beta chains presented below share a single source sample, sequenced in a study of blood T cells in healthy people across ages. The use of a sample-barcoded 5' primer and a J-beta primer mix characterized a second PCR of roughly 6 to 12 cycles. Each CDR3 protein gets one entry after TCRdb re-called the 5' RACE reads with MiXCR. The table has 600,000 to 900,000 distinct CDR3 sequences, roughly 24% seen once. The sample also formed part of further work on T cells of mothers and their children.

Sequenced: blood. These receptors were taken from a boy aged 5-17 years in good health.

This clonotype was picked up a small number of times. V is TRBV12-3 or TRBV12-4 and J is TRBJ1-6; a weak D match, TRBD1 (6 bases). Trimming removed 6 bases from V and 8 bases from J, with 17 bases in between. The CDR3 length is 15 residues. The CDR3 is CASSARRQADSPLHF. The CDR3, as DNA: TGTGCCAGCAGCGCTCGTAGACAGGCGGATTCACCCCTCCACTTT.

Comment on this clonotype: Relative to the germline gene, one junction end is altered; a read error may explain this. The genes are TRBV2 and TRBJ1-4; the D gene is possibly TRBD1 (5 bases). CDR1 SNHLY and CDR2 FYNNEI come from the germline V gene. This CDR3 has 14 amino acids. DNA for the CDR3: TGTGCCAGCAGAGAAGACAGAATTAATGAAAAACTGTTTTTT. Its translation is CASREDRINEKLFF.

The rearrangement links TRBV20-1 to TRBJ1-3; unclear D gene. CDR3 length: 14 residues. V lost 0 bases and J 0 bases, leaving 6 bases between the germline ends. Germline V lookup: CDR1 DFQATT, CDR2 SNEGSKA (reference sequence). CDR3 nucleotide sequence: TGCAGTGCTAGAGACAGCTACTCTGGAAACACCATATATTTT. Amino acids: CSARDSYSGNTIYF.